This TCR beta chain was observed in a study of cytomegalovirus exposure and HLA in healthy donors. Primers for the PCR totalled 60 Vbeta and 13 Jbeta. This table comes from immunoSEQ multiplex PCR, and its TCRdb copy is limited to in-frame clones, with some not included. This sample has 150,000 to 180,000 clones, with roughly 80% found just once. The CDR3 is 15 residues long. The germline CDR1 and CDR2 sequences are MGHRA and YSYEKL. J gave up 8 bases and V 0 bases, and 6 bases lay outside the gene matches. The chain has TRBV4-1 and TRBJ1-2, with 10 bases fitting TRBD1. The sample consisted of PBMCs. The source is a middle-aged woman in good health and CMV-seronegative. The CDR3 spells CASSQEGGTGDGYTF. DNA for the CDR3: TGCGCCAGCAGCCAAGAAGGTGGGACAGGGGACGGCTACACCTTC.